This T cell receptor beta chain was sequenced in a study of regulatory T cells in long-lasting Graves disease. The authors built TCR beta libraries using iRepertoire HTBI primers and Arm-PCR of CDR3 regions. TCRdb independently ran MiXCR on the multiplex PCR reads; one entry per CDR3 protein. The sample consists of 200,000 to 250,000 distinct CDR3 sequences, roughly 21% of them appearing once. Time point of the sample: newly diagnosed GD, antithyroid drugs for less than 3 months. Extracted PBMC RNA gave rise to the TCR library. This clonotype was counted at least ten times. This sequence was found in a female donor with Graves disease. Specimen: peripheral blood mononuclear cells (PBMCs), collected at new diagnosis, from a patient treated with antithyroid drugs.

CDR3 residues: CSAPRRDRGTYEQYF. DNA for the CDR3: TGCAGTGCCCCCCGTCGGGACAGGGGGACCTACGAGCAGTACTTC. This chain joins TRBV20-1 and TRBJ2-7; 11 bases map to TRBD1. J gave up 2 bases and V 6 bases, and 9 bases lay outside the gene matches. Germline V gives CDR1 DFQATT, CDR2 SNEGSKA (reference sequence). The CDR3 sequence is 15 residues long.